This entry features one T cell receptor beta chain sequence. This entry is derived from a study of cytomegalovirus exposure and HLA in healthy donors. Vbeta (60) and Jbeta (13) primers were used in the PCR. TCRdb's table, derived via immunoSEQ multiplex PCR, lists solely in-frame clones and lacks some. Of 100,000 to 120,000 clones in the sample, around three quarters were seen once. Deletions cut 6 bases from V and 6 bases from J, with 5 bases between. From germline, CDR1 is DFQATT and CDR2 SNEGSKA (reference sequence). The CDR3 extends over 9 amino acids. The chain carries TRBV20-1 and TRBJ1-1; D is ambiguous. Sequences were obtained from PBMCs. The receptor was derived from a woman in her 30s in good health and CMV-seronegative. In DNA, the CDR3 is TGCAGTGCAGAGCCTGAAGCTTTCTTT. As protein: CSAEPEAFF.